One and the same sample provided the 11 T cell receptor beta chains below, sequenced in a study of CD8+CD57+ T cells in acquired aplastic anemia. Genomic DNA acted as the template from which TCR beta VDJ combination and CDR3 sequence profiling were carried out. Using its own MiXCR run on the reads, TCRdb lists one record per CDR3 protein. This sample has 98,000 or so distinct CDR3 sequences, with 40% to 65% found just once. The sample was sorted CD4+, CD8+, or CD8+CD57+ T cells (not recorded which) from PBMCs. The receptors here all came from a human donor in good health, serving as a control.

Only one count was recorded for this clonotype. At one boundary the junction diverges from the germline segment, which might be a read error. V gene TRBV7-9 combines with J gene TRBJ2-7; D gene uncertain. The length of the CDR3 is 11 residues. Per the germline V gene, CDR1 is SEHNR and CDR2 is FQNEAQ (reference sequence). The CDR3: CASSLSYGQYF. CDR3 coding DNA: TGTGCCAGCAGCTTAAGCTACGGGCAGTACTTC.

This clonotype was picked up many times. This chain connects TRBV20-1 to TRBJ2-1; 8 bases match TRBD2. The CDR3 is 15 residues long. Per the germline V gene, CDR1 is DFQATT and CDR2 is SNEGSKA (reference sequence). Germline trimming cut 0 bases from V and 2 bases from J; bases unmatched to any gene: 3. As DNA, the CDR3 is TGCAGTGCTAGAGATTCGGGGGGGGCCTACAATGAGCAGTTCTTC. Translation gives CSARDSGGAYNEQFF.

Only a few counts were recorded for this clonotype. The chain is built from TRBV7-8 and TRBJ1-6, with TRBD1 matching 11 bases. The trim removed 5 bases at V and 10 bases at J, leaving 10 bases unmatched. This CDR3 region has 16 residues. Germline V CDR1 and CDR2: SGHVS, FQNEAQ. CDR3 in DNA: TGTGCCAGCAGCGTTAGCGCTGGGACAGGGGGGTCACCCCTCCACTTT. Protein: CASSVSAGTGGSPLHF.

This clonotype was recorded many times. In nucleotides, the CDR3 is TGCAGTGCTAGAGTTAGGGACACCTATGGCTACACCTTC. The encoded protein is CSARVRDTYGYTF. The gene calls are TRBV20-1 and TRBJ1-2, with a possible D match to TRBD1 (6 bases). This CDR3 is 13 amino acids long. The germline CDR1 and CDR2 sequences are DFQATT and SNEGSKA (reference sequence). Between the trimmed V and J ends, which lost 1 base and 4 bases, there was a span of 10 bases.

This clonotype was seen a few times. The rearrangement links TRBV10-2 to TRBJ1-2, with a possible D match to TRBD1 (5 bases). Germline CDR1 reads WSHSY; CDR2 reads SAAADI. With 3 bases removed from V and 4 bases from J, the gap between germline ends came to 18 bases. The CDR3 sequence is 16 residues long. The CDR3 region is CASSELPGTGIYGYTF. The CDR3, as DNA: TGCGCCAGCAGTGAATTGCCGGGGACGGGAATCTATGGCTACACCTTC.

This clonotype has ten or more counts. The V call is TRBV6-2 or TRBV6-3, the J call TRBJ2-5; TRBD1 matches 8 bases. The CDR3 runs 15 residues. Looked up from germline, CDR1 is MNHEY and CDR2 is SVGEGT. Trimming cost V 5 bases and J 1 base; bases outside gene matches: 6. Written as DNA, the CDR3 is TGTGCCAGCAGTGATGGGACAGGAGTCCAAGAGACCCAGTACTTC. This sequence encodes CASSDGTGVQETQYF.

This clonotype was picked up many times. This rearrangement joins TRBV5-6 to TRBJ2-1; 9 nucleotides line up with TRBD2. CDR1 is SGHDT, CDR2 YYEEEE, per germline. The CDR3 extends over 14 amino acids. Germline trimming cut 4 bases from V and 3 bases from J; bases unmatched to any gene: 2. This CDR3 reads CASSRSGGYNEQFF. CDR3 coding DNA: TGTGCCAGCAGCCGTAGCGGGGGCTACAATGAGCAGTTCTTC.

This clonotype occurred many times. The V and J genes are TRBV4-3 and TRBJ1-5, with 8 bases lining up with TRBD1. In germline, CDR1 is LGHNA, CDR2 YSLEER. This CDR3 is 14 amino acids long. With V trimmed by 3 bases and J by 6 bases, 4 bases remained unmatched. CDR3 DNA: TGCGCCAGCAGCCAGACCAGGGGGCTTCAGCCCCAGCATTTT. It translates to CASSQTRGLQPQHF.

This clonotype has at least ten counts. The chain uses TRBV12-3 or TRBV12-4 and TRBJ1-1; D gene ambiguous. The CDR3 sequence is 13 residues long. V lost 4 bases, J lost 1 base, and 7 bases lay in between. For the CDR3, the DNA is TGTGCCAGCAGTTCCCCTAAGAACACTGAAGCTTTCTTT. Amino acids: CASSSPKNTEAFF.

The chain has TRBV6-2 or TRBV6-3 and TRBJ2-7, with 9 positions matching TRBD1. This CDR3 is 15 amino acids long. CDR1 and CDR2 (germline): MNHEY, SVGEGT. With V trimmed by 2 bases and J by 2 bases, 4 bases remained unmatched. In DNA form, the CDR3 reads TGTGCCAGCAGTTACCGACAGGGGGTCACCTACGAGCAGTACTTC. Translation: CASSYRQGVTYEQYF.

The chain combines TRBV25-1 with TRBJ2-7; tentatively, D is TRBD2 (7 bases). V was cut by 4 bases and J by 7 bases, with 26 bases left in between. This CDR3 comprises 17 residues. From germline, CDR1 is MGHDK and CDR2 SYGVNS. This chain's CDR3 is CASSGGGRGPPSGEQYF. The DNA of the CDR3 is TGTGCCAGCAGTGGGGGGGGCAGGGGTCCTCCGTCGGGGGAGCAGTACTTC.